The 24 T cell receptor beta chains in this list originate from one sample, sequenced in a study of blood T cell repertoires in COVID-19. Some clones are missing from TCRdb's copy, which holds only in-frame ones; the method was immunoSEQ multiplex PCR. Here the sample spans fewer than 400,000 clones, roughly 90% being singletons. Sequenced material: PBMCs or T cells enriched from blood (not recorded which). These receptors were collected from a woman aged 25 to 39 who had recovered from COVID-19.

CDR3 sequence (DNA): TGTGCCAGCAGCGGGGGGACAGTGAACACTGAAGCTTTCTTT. Residues: CASSGGTVNTEAFF. The chain carries TRBV7-2 and TRBJ1-1; 7 nucleotides match TRBD1. Germline CDR1 is SGHTA and CDR2 is FQGNSA. The CDR3 consists of 14 residues. The V segment lost 5 bases and the J segment 0 bases; nucleotides outside the gene matches: 3.

The V and J genes are TRBV27 and TRBJ1-6; D call uncertain. The CDR3 is 14 amino acids. V lost 3 bases, J lost 6 bases, and 9 bases lay in between. The V gene's germline CDR1 is MNHEY and CDR2 SMNVEV (reference sequence). The DNA for the CDR3 is TGTGCCAGCAGTTTTGAGACACGTAATTCACCCCTCCACTTT. Protein: CASSFETRNSPLHF.

The chain links TRBV19 to TRBJ1-1, with 8 nucleotides matching TRBD1. Trimming at V came to 2 bases and at J to 5 bases, leaving 4 bases not matched to a gene. There are 14 residues in the CDR3. The germline V gene has CDR1 LNHDA and CDR2 SQIVND (reference sequence). The CDR3: CASSISRGRTEAFF. The CDR3 DNA follows: TGTGCCAGTAGTATATCCAGGGGGCGAACTGAAGCTTTCTTT.

CDR3 amino acids: CASMRGEGETQYF. The DNA for the CDR3 is TGCGCCAGCATGAGAGGGGAGGGAGAGACCCAGTACTTC. V is TRBV5-1 and J is TRBJ2-5; 7 positions match TRBD2. Trimming cost V 6 bases and J 4 bases; bases outside gene matches: 6. The CDR3 totals 13 residues. The germline V gene encodes CDR1 SGHRS and CDR2 YFSETQ.

Comment on this clone: Different DNA sequences within this sample yield the same CDR3. This chain joins TRBV7-9 and TRBJ1-2; the D is unclear. Looked up from germline, CDR1 is SEHNR and CDR2 is FQNEAQ (reference sequence). The CDR3 has 13 amino acids. The V end was cut by 3 bases, the J end by 0 bases, with 5 bases between. The CDR3 DNA follows: TGTGCCAGCAGCTTTAGAGCTAACTATGGCTACACCTTC. It codes for CASSFRANYGYTF.

The CDR3 nucleotides are TGTGCCACCAGCACGGTGACGGCGGACGAGCAGTACTTC. Protein: CATSTVTADEQYF. The chain has TRBV15 and TRBJ2-7; D gene ambiguous. Trimming took 4 bases from V and 5 from J, leaving 12 bases between them. The CDR3 has 13 residues. Germline lookup yields CDR1 LNHNV and CDR2 YYDKDF (reference sequence).

The genes are TRBV28 and TRBJ1-1, with a possible D match to TRBD1 (5 bases). V was cut by 4 bases and J by 1 base, with 10 bases left in between. The CDR3 runs 14 residues. Germline V CDR1 and CDR2: MDHEN, SYDVKM. The CDR3 region has the DNA TGTGCCAGCAGTTCCGGGGGAAAGAACACTGAAGCTTTCTTT. Its translation: CASSSGGKNTEAFF.

The chain carries TRBV30 and TRBJ2-7; TRBD2 is a possible D gene (7 bases). Trimming took off 0 bases at V and 6 bases at J, with 15 bases between the two ends. The CDR3 extends over 14 amino acids. Germline V gene sequence: CDR1 GTSNPN, CDR2 SVGIG (reference sequence). In DNA, the CDR3 is TGTGCCTGGAGTGTTGGGGGGGCCAGTAGCGAGCAGTACTTC. Amino acids: CAWSVGGASSEQYF. Complete variable domain (other parts from reference TRBV30 and TRBJ2-7): SQTIHQWPATLVQPVGSPLSLECTVEGTSNPNLYWYRQAAGRGLQLLFYSVGIGQISSEVPQNLSASRPQDRQFILSSKKLLLSDSGFYLCAWSVGGASSEQYFGPGTRLTVT.

The chain carries TRBV12-3 or TRBV12-4 and TRBJ1-2; D is perhaps TRBD1 (6 bases). The CDR3 contains 13 residues. Trimming left V 3 bases short and J 7 bases short, with 12 bases between. The CDR3 protein is CASSFPGTFGYTF. Written as DNA, the CDR3 is TGTGCCAGCAGTTTCCCCGGGACATTTGGCTACACCTTC.

Of note for this clone: A junction end diverges from the germline sequence, so it may reflect a read error. CDR3: CASSLASADSAYF. Here the CDR3 DNA reads TGTGCCAGCAGCCTAGCATCAGCGGATTCGGCGTACTTC. This chain links TRBV7-6 with TRBJ2-7; the D gene is possibly TRBD2 (5 bases). From germline, CDR1 is SGHVS and CDR2 FNYEAQ. The CDR3 is made up of 13 amino acids.

The chain joins TRBV7-9 to TRBJ2-5; TRBD2 matches 7 bases. The CDR3 is 14 amino acids. Germline lookup yields CDR1 SEHNR and CDR2 FQNEAQ (reference sequence). Unmatched junction bases numbered 6, after V lost 5 bases and J lost 3 bases. CDR3 DNA sequence: TGTGCCAGCAGCCTAACTCGGGGGGAAGAGACCCAGTACTTC. Protein sequence: CASSLTRGEETQYF.

The V call is TRBV4-1, the J call TRBJ2-5; a weak D match, TRBD1 (5 bases). The CDR3 is 13 residues long. With 2 bases removed from V and 5 bases from J, the gap between germline ends came to 9 bases. CDR1 and CDR2 from the germline V gene are MGHRA and YSYEKL. The CDR3 here is CASSQSPGETQYF. DNA of the CDR3: TGCGCCAGCAGCCAATCACCAGGGGAGACCCAGTACTTC.

J is TRBJ2-1 and V is TRBV7-6; D is perhaps TRBD2 (6 bases). Per germline, CDR1 SGHVS and CDR2 FNYEAQ. Trimming cost V 5 bases and J 5 bases, with 19 bases left between them. This CDR3 has 16 amino acids. The CDR3 DNA follows: TGTGCCAGCAGCGGGTCACCGGGACTGGCGAACAATGAGCAGTTCTTC. Translation gives CASSGSPGLANNEQFF.

On this clone itself: At the DNA level, this CDR3 is encoded by other sequences in the same sample as well. This chain links TRBV28 with TRBJ1-6, with 9 bases matching TRBD1. The germline gives CDR1 MDHEN, CDR2 SYDVKM. This CDR3 has 15 amino acids. V lost 4 bases to trimming and J lost 5 bases; unmatched junction nucleotides: 3. CDR3 nucleotides: TGTGCCAGCAGTTCGGGACAGGGTAATAATTCACCCCTCCACTTT. This codes for CASSSGQGNNSPLHF.

V usage is TRBV19 and J usage is TRBJ1-4; a weak D match, TRBD1 (6 bases). Germline assignment: CDR1 LNHDA and CDR2 SQIVND (reference sequence). CDR3 length: 19 amino acids. Trimming removed 2 bases at V and 0 bases at J, with 19 bases between. The CDR3 loop reads CASSIWRGLRTSTNEKLFF. CDR3 DNA sequence: TGTGCCAGTAGTATATGGCGGGGGCTTCGAACGTCAACTAATGAAAAACTGTTTTTT.

This chain links TRBV11-1 with TRBJ2-1; 10 bases match TRBD2. The CDR3 covers 14 residues. The ends lost 5 bases at V and 6 bases at J; junction bases unmatched: 4. Germline V gene data show CDR1 as SGHAT and CDR2 as FQDESV (reference sequence). The CDR3 DNA follows: TGTGCCAGCAGCGCCGGGACTAGCGCCAATGAGCAGTTCTTC. Translated: CASSAGTSANEQFF. Looking up the rest from reference TRBV11-1 and TRBJ2-1 gives the full variable domain: EAEVAQSPRYKITEKSQAVAFWCDPISGHATLYWYRQILGQGPELLVQFQDESVVDDSQLPKDRFSAERLKGVDSTLKIQPAELGDSAMYLCASSAGTSANEQFFGPGTRLTVL.

The rearrangement links TRBV4-1 to TRBJ2-3; possibly TRBD2 for D (6 bases). Trimming stripped 4 bases from V and 9 bases from J, with 11 bases between. The CDR3 length is 12 residues. Germline V CDR1 and CDR2: MGHRA, YSYEKL. Here the CDR3 reads CASSPGLRTQYF. The CDR3 DNA sequence: TGCGCCAGCAGCCCGGGACTTCGGACGCAGTATTTT.

This chain connects TRBV4-2 to TRBJ2-1; no reliable D call. CDR3 length: 11 residues. In germline, CDR1 is LGHNA, CDR2 YNFKEQ. The V end lost 0 bases, the J end lost 12 bases, and 6 bases lay between the germline ends. The chain's CDR3 is CASSQDLVQFF. CDR3 nucleotide sequence: TGTGCCAGCAGCCAAGATCTTGTGCAGTTCTTC.

The gene calls are TRBV5-4 and TRBJ2-1; D is unclear. There are 14 residues in the CDR3. The V and J ends lost 2 bases and 8 bases respectively, with 14 bases between them. CDR1 and CDR2 from the germline V gene are SGHNT and YYREEE (reference sequence). CDR3 region: CASSLAGLFDEQFF. DNA for the CDR3: TGTGCCAGCAGCTTAGCAGGTCTGTTCGATGAGCAGTTCTTC.

The chain recombines TRBV21-1 with TRBJ1-4; TRBD1, the table's D call, was not compared with the DNA. TRBV21-1 is tagged as a pseudogene. The CDR3 runs to 13 residues. The CDR3 loop is CASSAQGNEKLFF. The CDR3 DNA reads as TGTGCCAGCAGCGCACAGGGTAATGAAAAACTGTTTTTT.

The V gene is TRBV7-2, the J gene TRBJ2-5; tentative D call: TRBD2 (7 bases). Germline CDR1 and CDR2: SGHTA and FQGNSA. The CDR3 contains 14 residues. The V and J ends lost 5 bases and 4 bases respectively, with 14 bases between them. The CDR3: CASSKVGGRETQYF. In DNA form, the CDR3 reads TGTGCCAGCAGCAAGGTCGGGGGGCGAGAGACCCAGTACTTC.

The chain links TRBV11-3 to TRBJ2-7; 8 nucleotides line up with TRBD2. CDR1 is SGHNT and CDR2 is YENEEA in the germline V gene. This CDR3 is 15 amino acids long. V dropped 2 bases and J dropped 7; count of bases not matched to a gene: 10. The DNA of the CDR3 is TGTGCCAGCAGCTTATTTTCGGGGGGGCAAGTTGAGCAGTACTTC. This gives the protein CASSLFSGGQVEQYF.

The chain carries TRBV6-5 and TRBJ1-2; 7 bases are a match to TRBD1. This CDR3 contains 14 residues. The germline V gene has CDR1 MNHEY and CDR2 SVGAGI. With 6 bases clipped from V and 3 bases from J, the junction kept 7 bases outside the gene matches. CDR3 loop: CASSRRGGDYGYTF. In DNA form, the CDR3 reads TGTGCCAGCAGCCGTAGAGGGGGCGACTATGGCTACACCTTC.

The gene calls are TRBV13 and TRBJ2-1, with 7 bases matching TRBD1. The CDR3 has 17 residues. The germline gives CDR1 PRHDT, CDR2 FYEKMQ (reference sequence). The junction had 9 bases not matched to a gene; V was cut back by 2 bases and J by 2 bases. The CDR3 protein is CASSLRRTGRTYNEQFF. The CDR3 nucleotides read TGTGCCAGCAGCTTACGTCGGACAGGCCGGACCTACAATGAGCAGTTCTTC.